This T cell receptor beta chain emerged from a study of blood T cell repertoires in COVID-19. Repertoires were generated with immunoSEQ multiplex PCR, while TCRdb's copy carries only in-frame clones and drops some. The sample lists 100,000 to 150,000 clones, around four fifths occurring once. The CDR3 is 15 amino acids. The trim removed 4 bases at V and 6 bases at J, leaving 6 bases unmatched. Germline CDR1 reads SGHKS; CDR2 reads YYEKEE (reference sequence). This clonotype originated in a man in his forties or fifties with acute COVID-19. The sequenced material came from PBMCs or T cells enriched from blood (not recorded which). The V and J genes are TRBV5-5 and TRBJ1-5; 11 bases fit TRBD1. This CDR3 is CASSIGTGGSQPQHF. CDR3 DNA sequence: TGTGCCAGCAGCATCGGGACAGGGGGAAGTCAGCCCCAGCATTTT.